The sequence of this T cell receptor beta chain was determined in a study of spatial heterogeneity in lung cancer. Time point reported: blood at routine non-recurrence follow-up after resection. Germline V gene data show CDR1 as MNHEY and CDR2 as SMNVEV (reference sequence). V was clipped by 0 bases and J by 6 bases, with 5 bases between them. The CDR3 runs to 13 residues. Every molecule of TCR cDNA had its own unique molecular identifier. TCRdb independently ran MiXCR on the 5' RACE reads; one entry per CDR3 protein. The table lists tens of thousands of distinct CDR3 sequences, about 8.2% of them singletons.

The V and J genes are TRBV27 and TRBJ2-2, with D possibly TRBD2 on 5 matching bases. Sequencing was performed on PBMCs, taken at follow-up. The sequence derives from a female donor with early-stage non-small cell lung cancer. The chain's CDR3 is CASSLSGAGELFF. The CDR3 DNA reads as TGTGCCAGCAGTTTATCCGGGGCCGGGGAGCTGTTTTTT.